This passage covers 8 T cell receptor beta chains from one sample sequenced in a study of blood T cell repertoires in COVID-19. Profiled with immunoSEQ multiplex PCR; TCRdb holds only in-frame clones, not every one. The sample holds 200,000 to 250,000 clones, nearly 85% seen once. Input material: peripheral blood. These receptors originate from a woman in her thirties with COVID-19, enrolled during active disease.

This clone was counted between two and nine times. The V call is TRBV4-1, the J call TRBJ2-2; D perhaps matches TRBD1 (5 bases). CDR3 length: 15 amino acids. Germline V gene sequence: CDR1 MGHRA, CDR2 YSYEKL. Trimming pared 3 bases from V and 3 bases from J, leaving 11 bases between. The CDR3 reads CASSQTEAHTGELFF. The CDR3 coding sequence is TGCGCCAGCAGCCAGACAGAAGCCCACACCGGGGAGCTGTTTTTT.

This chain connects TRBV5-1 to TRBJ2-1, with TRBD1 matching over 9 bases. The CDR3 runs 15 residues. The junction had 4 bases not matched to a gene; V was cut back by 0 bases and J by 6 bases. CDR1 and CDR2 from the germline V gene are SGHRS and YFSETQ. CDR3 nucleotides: TGCGCCAGCAGCTTGGAAGGGACAGGGAGCAATGAGCAGTTCTTC. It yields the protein CASSLEGTGSNEQFF.

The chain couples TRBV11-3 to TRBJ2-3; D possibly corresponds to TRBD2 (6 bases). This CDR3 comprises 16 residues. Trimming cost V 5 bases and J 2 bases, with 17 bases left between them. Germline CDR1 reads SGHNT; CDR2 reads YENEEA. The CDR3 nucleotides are TGTGCCAGCAGCCCGGGGGAACGGGGCGACACAGATACGCAGTATTTT. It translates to CASSPGERGDTDTQYF. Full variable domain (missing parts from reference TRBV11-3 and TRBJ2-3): EAGVVQSPRYKIIEKKQPVAFWCNPISGHNTLYWYLQNLGQGPELLIRYENEEAVDDSQLPKDRFSAERLKGVDSTLKIQPAELGDSAVYLCASSPGERGDTDTQYFGPGTRLTVL.

The CDR3 DNA sequence: TGTGCCAGCACCTCTGGACAGGACACAGATACGCAGTATTTT. This encodes CASTSGQDTDTQYF. This sequence joins TRBV28 and TRBJ2-3; the match to TRBD1 covers 7 bases. Looked up from germline, CDR1 is MDHEN and CDR2 is SYDVKM. The ends lost 7 bases at V and 2 bases at J; junction bases unmatched: 6. The CDR3 spans 14 residues.

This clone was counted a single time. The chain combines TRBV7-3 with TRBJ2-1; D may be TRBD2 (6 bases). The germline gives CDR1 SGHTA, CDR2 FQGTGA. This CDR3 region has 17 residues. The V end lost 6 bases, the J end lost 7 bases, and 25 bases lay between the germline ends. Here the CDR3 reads CASSQTNPGRSGNEQFF. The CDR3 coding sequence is TGTGCCAGCAGTCAAACCAATCCTGGGAGGTCGGGAAATGAGCAGTTCTTC.

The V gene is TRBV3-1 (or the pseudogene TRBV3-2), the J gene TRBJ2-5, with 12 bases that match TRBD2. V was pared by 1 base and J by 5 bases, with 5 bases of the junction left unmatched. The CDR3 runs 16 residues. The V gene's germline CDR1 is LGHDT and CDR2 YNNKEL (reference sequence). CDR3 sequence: CASSQVFLAGGETQYF. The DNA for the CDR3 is TGTGCCAGCAGCCAAGTCTTCCTAGCGGGAGGGGAGACCCAGTACTTC.

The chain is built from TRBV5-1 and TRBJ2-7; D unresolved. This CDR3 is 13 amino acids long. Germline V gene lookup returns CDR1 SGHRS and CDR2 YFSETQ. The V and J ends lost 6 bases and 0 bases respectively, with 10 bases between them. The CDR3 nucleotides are TGCGCCAGCAATACGGTCGGCTCCTACGAGCAGTACTTC. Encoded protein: CASNTVGSYEQYF.

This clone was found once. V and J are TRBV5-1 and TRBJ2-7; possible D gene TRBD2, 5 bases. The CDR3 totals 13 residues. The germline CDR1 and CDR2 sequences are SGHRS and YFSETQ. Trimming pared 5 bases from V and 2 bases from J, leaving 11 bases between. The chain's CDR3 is CASRRDATYEQYF. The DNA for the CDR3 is TGCGCCAGCAGACGGGATGCGACCTACGAGCAGTACTTC.